What follows is one T cell receptor beta chain and its context. In the original analysis: It was from reference gene primer amplification that nucleated cell counts were estimated. Produced via immunoSEQ multiplex PCR; TCRdb's table is partial and in-frame only. Clone size and V and J calls were adopted from that table, with D and trimming inferred from the DNA. The sample consists of about 120,000 clones, around four fifths of them appearing once. J gave up 12 bases and V 0 bases, and 1 base lay outside the gene matches. The CDR3 length is 13 residues. Germline assignment: CDR1 MNHNS and CDR2 SASEGT. This entry is derived from a study of blood T cell repertoires in COVID-19. About the research overall: Specimens from acute and convalescent COVID-19 originated in the United States, Italy and Spain. Sources were T cells, B-cell-depleted T cells, or PBMCs; the material itself was cDNA or gDNA.

The J gene is TRBJ2-2, the V gene TRBV6-1, with 10 bases aligning to TRBD2. The TCR comes from a man aged 65 to 79 with active or convalescent COVID-19. Sequences were obtained from peripheral blood. CDR3 sequence reads: CASSEALAGQLFF. The CDR3 bases are TGTGCCAGCAGTGAAGCACTAGCGGGACAGCTGTTTTTT.